Each of the 22 T cell receptor beta chains below was sequenced from the same sample in a study of T cells after yellow fever vaccination. TCRdb independently ran MiXCR on the 5' RACE reads; one entry per CDR3 protein. The sample has more than 95,000 distinct CDR3 sequences, about 8.8% seen once. The material was CD8+ T cells sorted from PBMCs, obtained on the day of the yellow fever booster vaccination. The receptors were gathered from a man between 18 and 35 years old who received the YFV17D yellow fever vaccine.

The chain employs TRBV4-3 and TRBJ2-3; the D call may be TRBD1 or TRBD2 (5 bases each). Between the trimmed V and J ends, which lost 1 base and 2 bases, there was a span of 19 bases. The germline gives CDR1 LGHNA, CDR2 YSLEER. The CDR3 spans 18 residues. The CDR3 spells CASSQGSSGRWDTDTQYF. DNA for the CDR3: TGCGCCAGCAGCCAAGGCTCCTCGGGGCGATGGGACACAGATACGCAGTATTTT.

This clonotype occurred a few times. CDR3 sequence (DNA): TGTGCCAGCAGTTCCTTCCGGGACAGGGAAAAAGGCTACACCTTC. Translation gives CASSSFRDREKGYTF. The rearrangement joins TRBV27 to TRBJ1-2; the match to TRBD1 covers 9 bases. With V trimmed by 4 bases and J by 8 bases, 11 bases remained unmatched. This CDR3 region has 15 residues. Per germline, CDR1 MNHEY and CDR2 SMNVEV (reference sequence).

This clonotype was picked up many times. The J gene is TRBJ2-1, the V gene TRBV21-1; TRBD1, the D gene given by the table, was not confirmed from the DNA. TRBV21-1 is classified as a pseudogene. The CDR3 extends over 17 amino acids. CDR3 amino acids: CASSKASVGQGRYEQFF. The CDR3 region has the DNA TGTGCCAGCAGCAAAGCATCAGTGGGACAGGGGCGTTATGAGCAGTTCTTC.

The table lists this clonotype with a few counts. The V gene is TRBV7-9, the J gene TRBJ2-2; D perhaps matches TRBD2 (5 bases). Trimming left V 2 bases short and J 0 bases short, with 22 bases between. The CDR3 has 20 residues. CDR1 and CDR2 from the germline V gene are SEHNR and FQNEAQ (reference sequence). DNA of the CDR3: TGTGCCAGCAGCTTAACGGGGAGTAGGCTAATGTTCGCGAACACCGGGGAGCTGTTTTTT. This gives the protein CASSLTGSRLMFANTGELFF.

Only a few counts were recorded for this clonotype. This chain uses TRBV6-2 or TRBV6-3 with TRBJ2-1; 7 bases are shared with TRBD1. The V and J ends lost 4 bases and 2 bases, in that order; junction bases with no gene match: 14. There are 18 residues in the CDR3. Germline V lookup: CDR1 MNHEY, CDR2 SVGEGT. Written as DNA, the CDR3 is TGTGCCAGCAGTTCCCTTCGGGACAGTCACGTCCCCTACAATGAGCAGTTCTTC. This encodes CASSSLRDSHVPYNEQFF.

This clonotype was recorded a few times. The genes are TRBV9 and TRBJ2-7; TRBD1 might be the D (6 bases). The CDR3 totals 14 residues. The germline V and J ends were trimmed by 0 bases and 2 bases, with 9 bases remaining between them. The germline V gene has CDR1 SGDLS and CDR2 YYNGEE. The CDR3 region is CASSVDGTTYEQYF. Here the CDR3 DNA reads TGTGCCAGCAGCGTAGACGGGACAACCTACGAGCAGTACTTC.

This clonotype has ten or more counts. The rearrangement joins TRBV29-1 to TRBJ2-1, with D perhaps matching TRBD1 (5 bases). Germline lookup yields CDR1 SQVTM and CDR2 ANQGSEA. V was cut by 2 bases and J by 0 bases, with 11 bases left in between. The CDR3 covers 15 residues. The CDR3 sequence: CSVETGRSSYNEQFF. CDR3 nucleotide sequence: TGCAGCGTTGAAACAGGCAGAAGCTCCTACAATGAGCAGTTCTTC.

This clonotype was observed a handful of times. The chain has TRBV6-5 and TRBJ1-1; a weak D match, TRBD1 (6 bases). V was trimmed by 7 bases and J by 6 bases, leaving 21 bases between them. Germline V lookup: CDR1 MNHEY, CDR2 SVGAGI. This CDR3 has 15 residues. CDR3 sequence reads: CASTLLGQSVAEAFF. The CDR3 bases are TGTGCCAGCACCCTTCTTGGACAGAGTGTTGCTGAAGCTTTCTTT.

This clonotype appeared many times. The chain has TRBV5-1 and TRBJ1-4; D is unresolved. CDR1 and CDR2 (germline): SGHRS, YFSETQ. This CDR3 comprises 14 residues. V was clipped by 4 bases and J by 0 bases, with 7 bases between them. The CDR3 region is CASSVRATNEKLFF. The CDR3, as DNA: TGCGCCAGCAGCGTGCGGGCAACTAATGAAAAACTGTTTTTT.

The table lists this clonotype with a few counts. The J gene is TRBJ2-1, the V gene TRBV9, with D possibly called TRBD1 or TRBD2 (5 bases each). V was cut by 1 base and J by 0 bases, with 8 bases left in between. Germline values: CDR1 SGDLS, CDR2 YYNGEE. The CDR3 has 15 residues. CDR3 sequence: CASSVTGGSYNEQFF. In DNA form, the CDR3 reads TGTGCCAGCAGCGTAACTGGGGGCTCCTACAATGAGCAGTTCTTC.

This clonotype has a handful of counts. V is TRBV7-9 and J is TRBJ1-2, with D possibly matching TRBD1 (6 bases). Germline lookup yields CDR1 SEHNR and CDR2 FQNEAQ (reference sequence). The germline V and J ends were trimmed by 4 bases and 6 bases, with 15 bases remaining between them. The CDR3 consists of 14 residues. CDR3 loop: CASSSSTGIHGYTF. For the CDR3, the DNA is TGTGCCAGCAGCTCGTCGACAGGAATCCATGGCTACACCTTC.

There are a few counts of this clonotype. This chain connects TRBV29-1 to TRBJ1-1; D not certain. This CDR3 region has 12 residues. Trimming pared 5 bases from V and 4 bases from J, leaving 11 bases between. Germline CDR1 is SQVTM and CDR2 is ANQGSEA. CDR3 DNA sequence: TGCAGCGTTAATGGCGAAATCACTGAAGCTTTCTTT. Protein: CSVNGEITEAFF.

This clonotype was counted between two and nine times. The rearrangement joins TRBV7-2 to TRBJ1-1; D is unresolved. This CDR3 has 14 residues. Trimming stripped 2 bases from V and 1 base from J, with 8 bases between. The V gene's germline CDR1 is SGHTA and CDR2 FQGNSA. The CDR3 loop is CASSLKLSNTEAFF. DNA for the CDR3: TGTGCCAGCAGCTTAAAACTGTCGAACACTGAAGCTTTCTTT.

There are a few counts of this clonotype. The conserved phenylalanine or tryptophan normally closing the CDR3 is absent here, so this likely arose from a read error. Because the CDR3's place on the DNA is in doubt, the DNA is left out and the CDR3 is given as listed by TCRdb. The chain is built from TRBV6-5 and TRBJ2-5. From germline, CDR1 is MNHEY and CDR2 SVGAGI. The CDR3 is 8 residues long, ends included. CDR3 protein: CASSYPQQ.

The chain carries TRBV6-6 and TRBJ1-5; unclear D gene. The CDR3 runs to 15 residues. V was trimmed by 0 bases and J by 4 bases, leaving 10 bases between them. Looked up from germline, CDR1 is MNHNY and CDR2 is SVGAGI (reference sequence). CDR3 protein: CASSYSGNPNQPQHF. In nucleotides, the CDR3 is TGTGCCAGCAGTTACTCCGGGAACCCGAATCAGCCCCAGCATTTT.

The rearrangement links TRBV6-1 to TRBJ2-1, with 8 nucleotides matching TRBD2. Germline assignment: CDR1 MNHNS and CDR2 SASEGT. CDR3 size: 16 residues. The ends lost 6 bases at V and 4 bases at J; junction bases unmatched: 11. Written as DNA, the CDR3 is TGTGCCAGCAGCTCCCGGAGGCGGGGGGCTTACAATGAGCAGTTCTTC. Amino acid sequence: CASSSRRRGAYNEQFF.

This clonotype has just a few counts. The chain recombines TRBV7-2 with TRBJ2-2, with D hard to call. Between the trimmed V and J ends, which lost 4 bases and 8 bases, there was a span of 2 bases. Germline CDR1 and CDR2: SGHTA and FQGNSA. The CDR3 has 10 amino acids. The CDR3 region is CASSWGELFF. The CDR3 nucleotides are TGTGCCAGCAGCTGGGGGGAGCTGTTTTTT.

The rearrangement joins TRBV4-3 to TRBJ1-5, with 9 bases that match TRBD1. CDR1 is LGHNA and CDR2 is YSLEER in the germline V gene. With V trimmed by 0 bases and J by 2 bases, 14 bases remained unmatched. The CDR3 contains 20 residues. The CDR3 nucleotides read TGCGCCAGCAGCCAAGATCCATATGGGACAGGGTATTTTGGCAATCAGCCCCAGCATTTT. It encodes CASSQDPYGTGYFGNQPQHF.

This clonotype came up a few times. The chain carries TRBV7-8 and TRBJ2-5; TRBD1 agrees at 7 bases. The CDR3 covers 13 residues. CDR1 SGHVS and CDR2 FQNEAQ come from the germline V gene. Trimming removed 4 bases from V and 9 bases from J; junction bases left unmatched: 8. DNA for the CDR3: TGTGCCAGCAGCTATCGACAGGGAAGGGCCCAGTACTTC. It yields the protein CASSYRQGRAQYF.

Details on this clonotype: Relative to the germline gene, one junction end is altered; a read error may explain this. This sequence joins TRBV20-1 and TRBJ1-5; 7 bases align to TRBD1. Per the germline V gene, CDR1 is DFQATT and CDR2 is SNEGSKA (reference sequence). The CDR3 is 13 amino acids. As DNA, the CDR3 is TGCAGTGCTGGAGACAGGGACAATCAGCCCCAGCATTTT. It specifies CSAGDRDNQPQHF.

The V and J genes are TRBV4-1 and TRBJ2-2; 7 positions match TRBD2. The CDR3 has 15 amino acids. Germline V CDR1 and CDR2: MGHRA, YSYEKL. V shed 7 bases and J 0 bases; nucleotides not matched to a gene: 5. CDR3 residues: CASTPGGTNTGELFF. DNA for the CDR3: TGCGCCAGCACGCCCGGGGGGACGAACACCGGGGAGCTGTTTTTT.

On this clonotype itself: The final CDR3 position lacks the conserved phenylalanine or tryptophan, pointing to a likely read error. It is unclear where the CDR3 begins or ends on the DNA, so no DNA is shown, and the CDR3 is as TCRdb lists it. This chain connects TRBV30 to TRBJ2-4; the table names TRBD1, a call not compared with the DNA. Germline assignment: CDR1 GTSNPN and CDR2 SVGIG (reference sequence). The CDR3 is 8 residues long, counting both termini. This CDR3 is CAWSPGLC.